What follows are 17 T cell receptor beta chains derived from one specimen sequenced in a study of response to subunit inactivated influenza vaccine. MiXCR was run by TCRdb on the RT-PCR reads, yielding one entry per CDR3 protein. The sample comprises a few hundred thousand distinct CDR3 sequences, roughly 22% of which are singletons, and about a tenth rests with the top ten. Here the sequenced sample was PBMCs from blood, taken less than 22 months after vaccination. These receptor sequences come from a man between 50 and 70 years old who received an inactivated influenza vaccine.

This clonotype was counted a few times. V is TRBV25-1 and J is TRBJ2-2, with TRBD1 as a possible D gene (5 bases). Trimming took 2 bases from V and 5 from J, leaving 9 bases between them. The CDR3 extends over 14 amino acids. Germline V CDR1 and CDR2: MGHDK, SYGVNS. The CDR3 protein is CASSELDTTGELFF. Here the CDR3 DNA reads TGTGCCAGCAGTGAACTGGACACAACCGGGGAGCTGTTTTTT. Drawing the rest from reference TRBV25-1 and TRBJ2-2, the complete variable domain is EADIYQTPRYLVIGTGKKITLECSQTMGHDKMYWYQQDPGMELHLIHYSYGVNSTEKGDLSSESTVSRIRTEHFPLTLESARPSHTSQYLCASSELDTTGELFFGEGSRLTVL.

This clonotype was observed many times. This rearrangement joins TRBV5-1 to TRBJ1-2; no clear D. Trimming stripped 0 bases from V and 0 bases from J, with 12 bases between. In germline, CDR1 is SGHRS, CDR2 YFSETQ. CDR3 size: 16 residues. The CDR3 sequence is CASSLGPNSPNYGYTF. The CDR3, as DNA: TGCGCCAGCAGCTTGGGGCCGAACAGCCCTAACTATGGCTACACCTTC.

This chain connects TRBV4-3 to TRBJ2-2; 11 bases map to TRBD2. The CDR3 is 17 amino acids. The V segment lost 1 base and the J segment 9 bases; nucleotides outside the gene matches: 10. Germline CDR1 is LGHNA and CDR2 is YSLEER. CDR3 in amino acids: CASSQARLAGGSWELFF. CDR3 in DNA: TGCGCCAGCAGCCAAGCTCGGCTAGCGGGAGGAAGCTGGGAGCTGTTTTTT.

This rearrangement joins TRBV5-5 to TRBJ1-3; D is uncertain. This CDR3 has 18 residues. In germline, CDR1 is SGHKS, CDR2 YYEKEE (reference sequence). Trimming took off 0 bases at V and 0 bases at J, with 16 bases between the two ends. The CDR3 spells CASSLGPAKTTSGNTIYF. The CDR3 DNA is TGTGCCAGCAGCTTGGGTCCAGCGAAGACCACCTCTGGAAACACCATATATTTT.

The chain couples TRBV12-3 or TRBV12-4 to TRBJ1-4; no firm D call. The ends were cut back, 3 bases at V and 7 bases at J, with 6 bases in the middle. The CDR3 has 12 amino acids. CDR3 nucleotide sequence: TGTGCCAGCAGTTTTGTCAGTGAAAAACTGTTTTTT. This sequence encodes CASSFVSEKLFF.

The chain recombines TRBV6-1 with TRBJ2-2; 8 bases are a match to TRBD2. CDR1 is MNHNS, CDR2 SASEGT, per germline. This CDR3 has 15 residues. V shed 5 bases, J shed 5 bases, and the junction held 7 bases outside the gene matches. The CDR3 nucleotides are TGTGCCAGCAGTCCCGGGAGGGGGGTTACCGGGGAGCTGTTTTTT. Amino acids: CASSPGRGVTGELFF.

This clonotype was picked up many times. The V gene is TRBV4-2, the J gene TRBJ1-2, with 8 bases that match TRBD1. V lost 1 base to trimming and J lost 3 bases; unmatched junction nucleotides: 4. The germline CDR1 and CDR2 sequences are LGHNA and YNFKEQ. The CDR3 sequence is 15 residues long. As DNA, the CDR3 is TGTGCCAGCAGCCAAGTGACAGGGGCGGACTATGGCTACACCTTC. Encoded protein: CASSQVTGADYGYTF.

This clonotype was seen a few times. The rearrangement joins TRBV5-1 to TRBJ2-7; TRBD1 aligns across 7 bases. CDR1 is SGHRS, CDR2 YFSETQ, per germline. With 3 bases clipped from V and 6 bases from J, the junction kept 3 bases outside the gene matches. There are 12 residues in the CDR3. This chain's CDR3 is CASSWTGAEQYF. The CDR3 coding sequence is TGCGCCAGCAGCTGGACAGGCGCCGAGCAGTACTTC.

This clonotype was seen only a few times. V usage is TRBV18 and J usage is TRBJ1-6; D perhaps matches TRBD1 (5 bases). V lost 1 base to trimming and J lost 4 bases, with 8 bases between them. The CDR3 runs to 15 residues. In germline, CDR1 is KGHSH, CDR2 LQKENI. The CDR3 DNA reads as TGTGCCAGCTCACCACGGGGACCTTATAATTCACCCCTCCACTTT. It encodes CASSPRGPYNSPLHF.

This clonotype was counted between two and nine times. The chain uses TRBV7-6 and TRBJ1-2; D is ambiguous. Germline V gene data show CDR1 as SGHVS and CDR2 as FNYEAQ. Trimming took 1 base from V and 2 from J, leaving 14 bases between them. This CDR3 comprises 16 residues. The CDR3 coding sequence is TGTGCCAGCAGCTTAGGTACAGCGACCGAAAACTATGGCTACACCTTC. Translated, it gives CASSLGTATENYGYTF. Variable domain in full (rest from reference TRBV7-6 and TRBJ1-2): GAGVSQSPRYKVTKRGQDVALRCDPISGHVSLYWYRQALGQGPEFLTYFNYEAQQDKSGLPNDRFSAERPEGSISTLTIQRTEQRDSAMYRCASSLGTATENYGYTFGSGTRLTVV.

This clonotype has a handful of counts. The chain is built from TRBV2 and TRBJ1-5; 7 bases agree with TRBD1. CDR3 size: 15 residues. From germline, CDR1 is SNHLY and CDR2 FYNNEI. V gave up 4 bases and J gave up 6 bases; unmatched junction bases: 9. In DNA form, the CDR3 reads TGTGCCAGCAGTGTTGACAGGGCGAGCGGTCAGCCCCAGCATTTT. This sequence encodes CASSVDRASGQPQHF.

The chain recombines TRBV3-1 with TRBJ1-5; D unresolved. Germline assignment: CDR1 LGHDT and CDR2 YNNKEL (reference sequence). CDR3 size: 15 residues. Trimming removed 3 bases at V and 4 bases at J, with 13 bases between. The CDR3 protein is CASSQKIWENQPQHF. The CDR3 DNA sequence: TGTGCCAGCAGCCAGAAAATTTGGGAAAATCAGCCCCAGCATTTT. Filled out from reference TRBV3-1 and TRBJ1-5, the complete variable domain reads DTAVSQTPKYLVTQMGNDKSIKCEQNLGHDTMYWYKQDSKKFLKIMFSYNNKELIINETVPNRFSPKSPDKAHLNLHINSLELGDSAVYFCASSQKIWENQPQHFGDGTRLSIL.

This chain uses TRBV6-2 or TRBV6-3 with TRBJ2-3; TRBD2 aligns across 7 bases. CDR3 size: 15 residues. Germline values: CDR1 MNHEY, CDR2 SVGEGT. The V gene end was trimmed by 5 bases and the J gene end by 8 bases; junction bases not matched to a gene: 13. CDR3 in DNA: TGTGCCAGCAGTCCCTTGGGACTATCGAAGGCTACGCAGTATTTT. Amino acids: CASSPLGLSKATQYF.

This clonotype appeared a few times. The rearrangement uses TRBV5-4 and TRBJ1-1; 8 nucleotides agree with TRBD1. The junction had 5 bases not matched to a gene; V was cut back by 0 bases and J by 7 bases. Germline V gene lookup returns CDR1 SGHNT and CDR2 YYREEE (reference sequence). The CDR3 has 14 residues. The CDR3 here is CASSLGQGNGEAFF. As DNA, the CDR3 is TGTGCCAGCAGCTTGGGACAGGGGAATGGTGAAGCTTTCTTT.

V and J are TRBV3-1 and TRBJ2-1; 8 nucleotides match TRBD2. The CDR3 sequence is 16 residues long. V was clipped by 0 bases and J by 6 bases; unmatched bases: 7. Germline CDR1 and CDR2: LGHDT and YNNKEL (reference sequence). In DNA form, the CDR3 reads TGTGCCAGCAGCCAAGATTTCGGGACTAGTTCCAATGAGCAGTTCTTC. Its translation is CASSQDFGTSSNEQFF.

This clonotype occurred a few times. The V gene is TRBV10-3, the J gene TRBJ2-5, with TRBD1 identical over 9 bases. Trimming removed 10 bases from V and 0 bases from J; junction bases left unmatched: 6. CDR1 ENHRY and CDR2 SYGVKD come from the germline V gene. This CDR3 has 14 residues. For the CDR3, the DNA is TGTGCCACTCGAAACAGGGGGCACCAAGAGACCCAGTACTTC. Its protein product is CATRNRGHQETQYF.

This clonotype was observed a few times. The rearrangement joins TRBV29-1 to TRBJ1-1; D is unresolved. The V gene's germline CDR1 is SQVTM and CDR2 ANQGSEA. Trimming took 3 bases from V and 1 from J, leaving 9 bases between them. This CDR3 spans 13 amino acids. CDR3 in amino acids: CSVDAGRNTEAFF. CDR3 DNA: TGCAGCGTTGATGCTGGGCGGAACACTGAAGCTTTCTTT.